These 20 T cell receptor beta chains were sequenced from one sample in a study of blood T cells in healthy people across ages. With a J-beta primer mix and a sample-barcoded 5' primer, a second PCR ran roughly 6 to 11 cycles. TCRdb independently ran MiXCR on the 5' RACE reads; one entry per CDR3 protein. The repertoire has about 970,000 distinct CDR3 sequences, 51% of them found once; the top ten carry about 21%. Material for sequencing was blood. The receptors stem from a woman aged 55-70 years in good health.

V usage is TRBV4-2 and J usage is TRBJ1-1; TRBD1 matches at 10 bases. V lost 4 bases to trimming and J lost 0 bases; unmatched junction nucleotides: 5. Germline V gene sequence: CDR1 LGHNA, CDR2 YNFKEQ. This CDR3 spans 16 amino acids. The CDR3 region has the DNA TGTGCCAGCAGCCCCGGGACAGGGGAAATGAACACTGAAGCTTTCTTT. Translating it yields CASSPGTGEMNTEAFF.

V and J are TRBV7-2 and TRBJ2-5; 8 nucleotides align to TRBD2. The CDR3 contains 13 residues. Germline values: CDR1 SGHTA, CDR2 FQGNSA. V lost 5 bases and J lost 6; bases outside the gene matches: 5. CDR3 protein: CASSRLAQKTQYF. CDR3 nucleotides: TGTGCCAGCAGCAGACTAGCGCAGAAGACCCAGTACTTC.

This clonotype was picked up a small number of times. This chain uses TRBV3-1 with TRBJ2-1, with D maybe TRBD2 (6 bases). This CDR3 region has 15 residues. Germline-derived CDR1 and CDR2 are LGHDT and YNNKEL (reference sequence). Trimming removed 4 bases at V and 2 bases at J, with 12 bases between. CDR3 in amino acids: CASSPGEPPYNEQFF. CDR3 in DNA: TGTGCCAGCAGCCCGGGAGAACCCCCCTACAATGAGCAGTTCTTC.

The rearrangement joins TRBV6-5 to TRBJ1-6; possible D gene TRBD1, 5 bases. There are 13 residues in the CDR3. Trimming removed 7 bases at V and 3 bases at J, with 7 bases between. Germline-derived CDR1 and CDR2 are MNHEY and SVGAGI. In DNA form, the CDR3 reads TGTGCCAGCACGGACAACTATAATTCACCCCTCCACTTT. Its protein is CASTDNYNSPLHF.

This clonotype was counted between two and nine times. This chain joins TRBV25-1 and TRBJ2-5; D may be TRBD1 (5 bases). Looked up from germline, CDR1 is MGHDK and CDR2 is SYGVNS. V dropped 3 bases and J dropped 7 bases, with 21 bases sitting between them. This CDR3 region has 16 residues. For the CDR3, the DNA is TGTGCCAGCAGTGATAACTTGGGGCAGGCCTTTGGGACCCAGTACTTC. Translating gives CASSDNLGQAFGTQYF.

The genes are TRBV28 and TRBJ2-7; D unclear. CDR3 length: 16 amino acids. Germline CDR1 and CDR2: MDHEN and SYDVKM. Trimming cost V 4 bases and J 0 bases, with 16 bases left between them. Here the CDR3 reads CASSSPAAASSYEQYF. CDR3 bases: TGTGCCAGCAGTTCCCCGGCAGCCGCGAGCTCCTACGAGCAGTACTTC.

This clonotype has more than one count but fewer than ten. V usage is TRBV29-1 and J usage is TRBJ1-4; D is possibly TRBD1 (6 bases). Germline V gene data show CDR1 as SQVTM and CDR2 as ANQGSEA. The CDR3 is 14 residues long. The V end was cut by 7 bases, the J end by 1 base, with 13 bases between. CDR3 bases: TGCAGCGCCGGCCCGGACAGAACTAATGAAAAACTGTTTTTT. This codes for CSAGPDRTNEKLFF.

The gene calls are TRBV6-6 and TRBJ2-5; D call uncertain. Trimming took off 3 bases at V and 3 bases at J, with 8 bases between the two ends. This CDR3 comprises 13 residues. CDR1 and CDR2 (germline): MNHNY, SVGAGI (reference sequence). The CDR3 region has the DNA TGTGCCAGCAGTTATTATAGAGAAGAGACCCAGTACTTC. Its protein is CASSYYREETQYF.

The chain uses TRBV5-6 and TRBJ2-1, with 11 bases matching TRBD2. Germline V gene lookup returns CDR1 SGHDT and CDR2 YYEEEE. The CDR3 covers 15 residues. Trimming removed 2 bases from V and 7 bases from J; junction bases left unmatched: 5. The CDR3 DNA reads TGTGCCAGCAGCTTACTAGCGGGAGCTCTGAATGAGCAGTTCTTC. Amino acids: CASSLLAGALNEQFF.

The V and J genes are TRBV12-3 or TRBV12-4 and TRBJ1-6, with unresolved D. This CDR3 comprises 15 residues. The V end lost 4 bases, the J end lost 4 bases, and 11 bases lay between the germline ends. The CDR3: CASSSDAKYNSPLHF. The CDR3 region has the DNA TGTGCCAGCAGTTCCGATGCAAAATATAATTCACCCCTCCACTTT.

The J gene is TRBJ2-7, the V gene TRBV4-1, with D possibly TRBD1 on 7 matching bases. The CDR3 runs to 16 residues. V was clipped by 2 bases and J by 10 bases, with 24 bases between them. Germline lookup yields CDR1 MGHRA and CDR2 YSYEKL. Here the CDR3 DNA reads TGCGCCAGCAGCCAACAAACCCGACAGGGACTGGGGGCCCAGTACTTC. Translating it yields CASSQQTRQGLGAQYF.

This clonotype occurred a few times. This chain's CDR3 is CASSTDGAGTQYF. The CDR3 coding sequence is TGCGCCAGCAGCACGGACGGGGCTGGGACCCAGTACTTC. The chain is built from TRBV5-1 and TRBJ2-5; D possibly matches TRBD1 or TRBD2 (5 bases each). The V gene lost 4 bases and the J gene lost 7 bases, with 14 bases spanning the gap. This CDR3 comprises 13 residues. Per germline, CDR1 SGHRS and CDR2 YFSETQ.

This clonotype was recorded a few times. V usage is TRBV4-3 and J usage is TRBJ2-7; 10 nucleotides line up with TRBD2. V gave up 0 bases and J gave up 4 bases; unmatched junction bases: 6. Germline CDR1 LGHNA, CDR2 YSLEER. This CDR3 comprises 16 residues. The CDR3 coding sequence is TGCGCCAGCAGCCAAGATCCAGCGGGAGGGCCGTACGAGCAGTACTTC. Protein product: CASSQDPAGGPYEQYF.

This CDR3 reads CASSLVGSYEQFF. Written as DNA, the CDR3 is TGTGCCAGCAGCTTGGTCGGCTCCTATGAGCAGTTCTTC. V usage is TRBV5-6 and J usage is TRBJ2-1; D remains ambiguous. The CDR3 is 13 residues long. CDR1 and CDR2 (germline): SGHDT, YYEEEE. Trimming shortened V by 0 bases and J by 8 bases, and 9 bases separated the two germline ends.

This clonotype was seen only a few times. The chain has TRBV4-1 and TRBJ2-1; D may be TRBD2 (5 bases). Looked up from germline, CDR1 is MGHRA and CDR2 is YSYEKL. Trimming shortened V by 0 bases and J by 1 base, and 10 bases separated the two germline ends. The CDR3 length is 16 residues. CDR3 amino acids: CASSQERLASYNEQFF. The CDR3 nucleotides read TGCGCCAGCAGCCAAGAAAGGCTAGCTTCCTACAATGAGCAGTTCTTC.

The chain combines TRBV7-9 with TRBJ1-4, with 7 bases aligning to TRBD1. Trimming removed 3 bases from V and 3 bases from J; junction bases left unmatched: 7. The CDR3 is made up of 16 amino acids. The germline CDR1 and CDR2 sequences are SEHNR and FQNEAQ (reference sequence). The CDR3 DNA is TGTGCCAGCAGCTTCGTGGCAGGGGGGCCTAATGAAAAACTGTTTTTT. Protein: CASSFVAGGPNEKLFF. The complete variable domain, with remaining parts taken from reference TRBV7-9 and TRBJ1-4, reads DTGVSQNPRHKITKRGQNVTFRCDPISEHNRLYWYRQTLGQGPEFLTYFQNEAQLEKSRLLSDRFSAERPKGSFSTLEIQRTEQGDSAMYLCASSFVAGGPNEKLFFGSGTQLSVL.

CDR3 bases: TGTGCCAGCAGTGAATCCGGACAGACAAAAGGGAGACTGTTTTTT. It yields the protein CASSESGQTKGRLFF. The chain carries TRBV25-1 and TRBJ1-4; D is perhaps TRBD1 (6 bases). Germline CDR1 and CDR2: MGHDK and SYGVNS. This CDR3 is 15 amino acids long. V lost 1 base and J lost 13, with 19 bases in between.

The V and J genes are TRBV20-1 and TRBJ2-7; D perhaps matches TRBD1 (6 bases). The CDR3 contains 13 residues. V lost 3 bases and J 2 bases, leaving 11 bases between the germline ends. Per the germline V gene, CDR1 is DFQATT and CDR2 is SNEGSKA (reference sequence). Here the CDR3 DNA reads TGCAGTGCTAGTAGGACAGTAGCCTACGAGCAGTACTTC. This codes for CSASRTVAYEQYF.

The rearrangement links TRBV20-1 to TRBJ2-1; TRBD1 is a possible D gene (6 bases). Trimming shortened V by 5 bases and J by 0 bases, and 11 bases separated the two germline ends. In germline, CDR1 is DFQATT, CDR2 SNEGSKA (reference sequence). The CDR3 contains 14 residues. CDR3 DNA: TGCAGTGCTGCAGGGGAAAGCTCCTACAATGAGCAGTTCTTC. Translating gives CSAAGESSYNEQFF.

The CDR3 region has the DNA TGTGCCAGCAATCTGGGCTCTGGGGCCAACGTCCTGACTTTC. It yields the protein CASNLGSGANVLTF. The V call is TRBV12-3 or TRBV12-4, the J call TRBJ2-6; D unclear. CDR3 length equals 14 residues. The V end was cut by 7 bases, the J end by 0 bases, with 7 bases between.